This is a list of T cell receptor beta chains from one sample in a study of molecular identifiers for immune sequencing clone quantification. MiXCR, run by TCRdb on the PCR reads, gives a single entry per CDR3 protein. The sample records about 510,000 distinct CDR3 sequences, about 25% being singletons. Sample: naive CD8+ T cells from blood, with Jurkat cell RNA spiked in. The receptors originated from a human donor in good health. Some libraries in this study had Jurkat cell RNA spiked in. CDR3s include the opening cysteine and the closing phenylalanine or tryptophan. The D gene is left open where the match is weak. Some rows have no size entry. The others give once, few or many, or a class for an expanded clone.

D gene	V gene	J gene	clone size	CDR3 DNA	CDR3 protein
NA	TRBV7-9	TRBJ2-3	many	TGTGCCAGCAGCTCCGACAGAAACACAGATACGCAGTATTTT	CASSSDRNTDTQYF
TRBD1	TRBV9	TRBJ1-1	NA	TGTGCCAGCCGCGCAGAAGGACAGGGGGCCGCTGAAGCTTTCTTT	CASRAEGQGAAEAFF
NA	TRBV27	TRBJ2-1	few	TGTGCCAGCAGTTTACAGGATTACGATGAGCAGTTCTTC	CASSLQDYDEQFF
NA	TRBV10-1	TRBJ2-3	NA	TGCGCCAGCAGTGAGTACGCAGATACGCAGTATTTT	CASSEYADTQYF
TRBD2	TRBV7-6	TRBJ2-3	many	TGTGCCAGCAGACCTAGCGGGGGGGTCACAGATACGCAGTATTTT	CASRPSGGVTDTQYF
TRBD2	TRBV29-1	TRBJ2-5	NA	TGCAGCGCTAGCGGGGCCGAGCTGGCCCAGTACTTC	CSASGAELAQYF
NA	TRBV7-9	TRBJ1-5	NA	TGTGCCAGCAGCTTAGGATGGGCAGGTGAAAATCAGCCCCAGCATTTT	CASSLGWAGENQPQHF
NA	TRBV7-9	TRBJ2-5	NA	TGTGCCAGCAGCTTAGAGTTTGGACTATTTAGTGGGACCCAGTACTTC	CASSLEFGLFSGTQYF
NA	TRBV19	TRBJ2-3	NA	TGTGCCAGTAGTATGGGGAGCACAGATACGCAGTATTTT	CASSMGSTDTQYF
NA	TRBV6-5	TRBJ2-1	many	TGTGCCAGCAGTTACTCGAGGTCCATGTCTGAGTTCTTC	CASSYSRSMSEFF
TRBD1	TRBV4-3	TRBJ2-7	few	TGCGCCAGCAGCCAAGGGAGTACAGGGGCCTCCTACGAGCAGTACTTC	CASSQGSTGASYEQYF
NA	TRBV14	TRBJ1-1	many	TGTGCCAGCAGCCAAGTTAACGGGTTCACTGAAGCTTTCTTT	CASSQVNGFTEAFF
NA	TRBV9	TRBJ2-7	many	TGTGCCAGCAGCCCGGTCCCCAACTACGAGCAGTACTTC	CASSPVPNYEQYF
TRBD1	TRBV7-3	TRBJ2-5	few	TGTGCCAGCAGCTACCGGGACAGAGTTCAAGAGACCCAGTACTTC	CASSYRDRVQETQYF
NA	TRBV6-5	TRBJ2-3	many	TGTGCCAGCAGCTACGGGGGGCGAACCACAGATACGCAGTATTTT	CASSYGGRTTDTQYF
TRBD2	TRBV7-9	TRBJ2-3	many	TGTGCCAGTCGGGGACTAGCGGGAGTTAGCACAGATACGCAGTATTTT	CASRGLAGVSTDTQYF
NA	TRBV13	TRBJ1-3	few	TGTGCCAGCCAGGTGGCGGGAAACACCATATATTTT	CASQVAGNTIYF
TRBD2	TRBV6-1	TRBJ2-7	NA	TGTGCCAGCAGTGAAAGTAGGTCTAGCGGGGGGAGCTACGAGCAGTACTTC	CASSESRSSGGSYEQYF
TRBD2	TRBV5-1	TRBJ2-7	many	TGCGCCAGCAGCCCGACTAGCGGGGGCTACGAGCAGTACTTC	CASSPTSGGYEQYF
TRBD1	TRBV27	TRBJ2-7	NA	TGTGCCAGCAGTCCTTACTGGACAGGGGCAAGAGGGTCCTACGAGCAGTACTTC	CASSPYWTGARGSYEQYF
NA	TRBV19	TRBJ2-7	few	TGTGCCAGTAGTGGAGAAGGCAGGTGGGACGAGCAGTACTTC	CASSGEGRWDEQYF
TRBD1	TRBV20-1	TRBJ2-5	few	TGCAGTGTCTTAGACAGGGGAGAGACCCAGTACTTC	CSVLDRGETQYF
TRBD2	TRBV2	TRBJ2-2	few	TGTGCCAGCAGTCCGGGACTAGCGGGATTTACCGGGGAGCTGTTTTTT	CASSPGLAGFTGELFF
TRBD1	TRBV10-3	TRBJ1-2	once	TGTGCCATCAGTGAGTCGACACAGGGGGCGACTATTTTCTATGGCTACACCTTC	CAISESTQGATIFYGYTF
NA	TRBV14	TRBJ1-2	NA	TGTGCCAGCAGCCAAGAAGTGGGGGGGGCTGATGGCTACACCTTC	CASSQEVGGADGYTF
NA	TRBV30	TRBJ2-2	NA	TGTGCCTGGACCGGGAGCTACACCGGGGAGCTGTTTTTT	CAWTGSYTGELFF
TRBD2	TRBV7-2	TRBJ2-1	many	TGTGCCAGCAGCTTAGCGTTAGCGGGAAGCAGTGAGCAGTTCTTC	CASSLALAGSSEQFF
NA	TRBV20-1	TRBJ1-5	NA	TGCAGTTCGTCGGACAGCCCGATCAATCAGCCCCAGCATTTT	CSSSDSPINQPQHF